This T cell receptor beta chain was sequenced in a study of T cells after yellow fever vaccination. TCRdb fed the 5' RACE reads into MiXCR, producing one record per CDR3 protein. Of a few hundred thousand distinct CDR3 sequences in the sample, around 6.8% were seen once. Germline values: CDR1 LGHNA, CDR2 YNFKEQ. V was trimmed by 0 bases and J by 4 bases, leaving 9 bases between them. The CDR3 covers 15 residues. The specimen comprised PBMCs, sampled about 49 days after the first yellow fever vaccination. This TCR was sampled from a man aged 18 to 35 who received the YFV17D yellow fever vaccine. The chain recombines TRBV4-2 with TRBJ2-2; D gene ambiguous. CDR3 loop: CASSQEVLGTGELFF. CDR3 DNA: TGTGCCAGCAGCCAAGAAGTACTGGGCACCGGGGAGCTGTTTTTT.